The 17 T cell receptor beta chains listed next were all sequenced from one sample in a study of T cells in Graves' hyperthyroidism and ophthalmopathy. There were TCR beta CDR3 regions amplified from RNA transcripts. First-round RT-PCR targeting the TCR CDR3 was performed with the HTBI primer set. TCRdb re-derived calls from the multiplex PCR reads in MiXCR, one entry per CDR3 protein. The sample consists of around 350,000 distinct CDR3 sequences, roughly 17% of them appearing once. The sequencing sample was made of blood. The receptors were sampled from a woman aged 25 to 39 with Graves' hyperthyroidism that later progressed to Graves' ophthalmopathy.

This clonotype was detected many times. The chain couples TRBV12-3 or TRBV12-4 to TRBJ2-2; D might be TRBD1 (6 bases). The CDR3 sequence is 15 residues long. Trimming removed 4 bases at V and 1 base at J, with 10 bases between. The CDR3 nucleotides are TGTGCCAGCAGTTCCGGCAGGGGGAACACCGGGGAGCTGTTTTTT. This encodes CASSSGRGNTGELFF.

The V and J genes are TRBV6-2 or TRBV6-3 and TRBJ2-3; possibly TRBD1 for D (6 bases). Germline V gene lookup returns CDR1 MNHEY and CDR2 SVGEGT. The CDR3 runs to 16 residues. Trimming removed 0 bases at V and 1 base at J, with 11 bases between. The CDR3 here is CASSYSRTEGTDTQYF. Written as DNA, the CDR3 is TGTGCCAGCAGTTACTCGCGGACAGAGGGCACAGATACGCAGTATTTT.

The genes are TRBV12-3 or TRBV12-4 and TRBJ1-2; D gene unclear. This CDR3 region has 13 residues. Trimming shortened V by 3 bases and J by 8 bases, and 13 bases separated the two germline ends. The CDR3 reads CASSFGGLGGYTF. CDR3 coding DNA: TGTGCCAGCAGTTTCGGCGGCCTGGGGGGCTACACCTTC.

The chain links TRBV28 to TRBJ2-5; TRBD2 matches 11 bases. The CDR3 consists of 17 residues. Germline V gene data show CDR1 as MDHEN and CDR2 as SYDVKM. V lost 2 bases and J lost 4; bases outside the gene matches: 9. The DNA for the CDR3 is TGTGCCAGCAGTTTAAATAGCGGGAGGGTCATGAGAGAGACCCAGTACTTC. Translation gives CASSLNSGRVMRETQYF.

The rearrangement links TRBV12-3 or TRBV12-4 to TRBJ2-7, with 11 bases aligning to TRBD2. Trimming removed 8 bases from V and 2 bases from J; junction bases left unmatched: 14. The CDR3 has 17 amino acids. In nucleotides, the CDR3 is TGTGCCAGCGCGAAATCAGGGGGGACTAGCGGTGCCTACGAGCAGTACTTC. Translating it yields CASAKSGGTSGAYEQYF.

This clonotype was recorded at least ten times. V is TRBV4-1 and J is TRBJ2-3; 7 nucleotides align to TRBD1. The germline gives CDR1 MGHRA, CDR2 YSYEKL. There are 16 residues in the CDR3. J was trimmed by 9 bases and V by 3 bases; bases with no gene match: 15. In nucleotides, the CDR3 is TGCGCCAGCAGCCAGGCTCACGGGACAGCCCTAGAGACGCAGTATTTT. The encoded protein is CASSQAHGTALETQYF.

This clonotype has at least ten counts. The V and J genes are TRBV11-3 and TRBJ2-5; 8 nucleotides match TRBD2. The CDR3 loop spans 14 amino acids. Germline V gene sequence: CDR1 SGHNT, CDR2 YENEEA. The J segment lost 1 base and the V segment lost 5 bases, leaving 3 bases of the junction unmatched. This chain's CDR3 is CASSPGGGQETQYF. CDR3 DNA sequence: TGTGCCAGCAGCCCCGGGGGGGGCCAAGAGACCCAGTACTTC.

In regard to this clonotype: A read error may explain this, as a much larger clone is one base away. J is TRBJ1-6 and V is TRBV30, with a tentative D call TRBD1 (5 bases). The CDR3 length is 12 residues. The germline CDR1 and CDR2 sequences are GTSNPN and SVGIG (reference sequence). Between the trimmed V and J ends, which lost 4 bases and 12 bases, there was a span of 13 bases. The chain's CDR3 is CAWKAGGIPLHF. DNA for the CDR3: TGTGCCTGGAAGGCCGGGGGGATACCCCTCCACTTT.

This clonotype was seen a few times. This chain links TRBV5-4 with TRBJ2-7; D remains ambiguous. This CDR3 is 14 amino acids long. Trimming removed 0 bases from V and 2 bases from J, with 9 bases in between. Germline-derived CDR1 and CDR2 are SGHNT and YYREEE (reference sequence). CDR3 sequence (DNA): TGTGCCAGCAGCTTGGAAGCTGGGGCCTACGAGCAGTACTTC. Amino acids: CASSLEAGAYEQYF.

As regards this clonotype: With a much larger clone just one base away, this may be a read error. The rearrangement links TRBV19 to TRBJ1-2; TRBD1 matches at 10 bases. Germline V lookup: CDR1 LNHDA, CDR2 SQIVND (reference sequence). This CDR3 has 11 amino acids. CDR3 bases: TGTGCCACCGGGACAGGGGACGGCTACTCCTTC. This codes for CATGTGDGYSF. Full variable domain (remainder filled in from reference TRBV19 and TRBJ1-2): DGGITQSPKYLFRKEGQNVTLSCEQNLNHDAMYWYRQDPGQGLRLIYYSQIVNDFQKGDIAEGYSVSREKKESFPLTVTSAQKNPTAFYLCATGTGDGYSFGSGTRLTVV.

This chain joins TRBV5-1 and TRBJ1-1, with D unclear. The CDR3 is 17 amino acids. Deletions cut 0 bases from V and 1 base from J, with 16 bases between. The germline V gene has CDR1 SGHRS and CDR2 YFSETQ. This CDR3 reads CASSLGFRRNTNTEAFF. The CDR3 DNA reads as TGCGCCAGCAGCTTGGGTTTTAGGAGGAACACGAACACTGAAGCTTTCTTT.

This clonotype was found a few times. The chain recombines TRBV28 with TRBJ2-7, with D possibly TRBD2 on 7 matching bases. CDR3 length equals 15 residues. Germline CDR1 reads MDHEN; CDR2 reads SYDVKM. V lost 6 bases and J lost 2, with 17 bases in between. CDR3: CASRRKQGGTYEQYF. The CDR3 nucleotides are TGTGCCAGCAGGAGGAAACAGGGAGGGACCTACGAGCAGTACTTC.

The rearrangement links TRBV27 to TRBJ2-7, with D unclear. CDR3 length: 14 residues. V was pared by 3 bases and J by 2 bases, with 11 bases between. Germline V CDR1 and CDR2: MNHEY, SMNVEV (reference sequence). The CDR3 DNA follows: TGTGCCAGCAGTTTCGTCGGCCCGACCTACGAGCAGTACTTC. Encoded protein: CASSFVGPTYEQYF.

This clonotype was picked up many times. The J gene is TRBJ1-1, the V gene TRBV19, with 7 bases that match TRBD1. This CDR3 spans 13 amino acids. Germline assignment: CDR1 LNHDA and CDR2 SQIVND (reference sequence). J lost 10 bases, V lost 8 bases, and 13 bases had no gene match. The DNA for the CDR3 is TGTGCCAGTGGATCCGGGACAGAGGGACTAGCTTTCTTT. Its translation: CASGSGTEGLAFF.

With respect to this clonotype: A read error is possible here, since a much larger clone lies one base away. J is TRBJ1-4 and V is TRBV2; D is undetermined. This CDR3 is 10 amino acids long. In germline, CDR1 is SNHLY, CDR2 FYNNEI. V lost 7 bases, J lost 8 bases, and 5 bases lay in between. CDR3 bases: TGTGCCAGCATCTGGGAAAAACTGTTTTTT. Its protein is CASIWEKLFF.

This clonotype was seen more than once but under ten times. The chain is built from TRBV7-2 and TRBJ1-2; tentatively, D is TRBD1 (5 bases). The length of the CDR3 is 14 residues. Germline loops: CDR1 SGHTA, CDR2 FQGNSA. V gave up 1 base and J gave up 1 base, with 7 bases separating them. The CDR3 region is CASSLGRGNYGYTF. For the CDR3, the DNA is TGTGCCAGCAGCTTAGGAAGGGGTAACTATGGCTACACCTTC.

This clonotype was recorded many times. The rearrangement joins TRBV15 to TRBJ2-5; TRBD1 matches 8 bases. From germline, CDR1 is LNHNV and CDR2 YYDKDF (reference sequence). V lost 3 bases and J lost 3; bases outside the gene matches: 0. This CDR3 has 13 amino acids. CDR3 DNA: TGTGCCACCAGCAGGACAGGGGAAGAGACCCAGTACTTC. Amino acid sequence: CATSRTGEETQYF. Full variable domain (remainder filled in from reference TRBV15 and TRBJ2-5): DAMVIQNPRYQVTQFGKPVTLSCSQTLNHNVMYWYQQKSSQAPKLLFHYYDKDFNNEADTPDNFQSRRPNTSFCFLDIRSPGLGDTAMYLCATSRTGEETQYFGPGTRLLVL.